The clone carrying this T cell receptor beta chain occurred many times. As yet, its antigen is unknown. TCRdb fed the reads into MiXCR, producing one record per CDR3 protein. The repertoire consists of 100,000 to 150,000 distinct CDR3 sequences, with 32% occurring once and the leading ten covering about 54%. The sample is drawn from a study of T cell repertoires in cytomegalovirus infection. Study-wide background: Carrying CMV and the relevant HLA type showed in public TCR beta signatures.

CDR1 is SGHVS and CDR2 is FNYEAQ in the germline V gene. Trimming took 1 base from V and 2 from J, leaving 15 bases between them. The CDR3 extends over 16 amino acids. The TCR sequence derives from a human donor in good health (CMV status not recorded). Some clones in this sample may be carry-over from other donors' samples. V gene TRBV7-6 combines with J gene TRBJ2-7; D unclear. The sample consisted of CD8+ T cells from cultured PBMCs, taken from culture after CMV antigen stimulation. The CDR3 bases are TGTGCCAGCAGCTTAGAGGGCAACTCGTACCCCTACGAGCAGTACTTC. This encodes CASSLEGNSYPYEQYF.